The clone carrying this T cell receptor beta chain was counted between two and nine times. The data were obtained in a study of beta chain features in type 1 diabetes. Expressed TCRB transcripts were sequenced because the entire RNA isolate underwent reverse transcription. Mean read depth for naive, central memory and regulatory T cell samples was around 3.5 million reads. The repertoire was sequenced with immunoSEQ multiplex PCR; TCRdb's copy has only in-frame clones and lacks some. The sample lists around 500,000 clones; roughly 11% were seen once. The receptor's source is a woman between 18 and 30 years old in good health. Sequencing was performed on naive CD4+ T cells from blood.

CDR3 amino acids: CASSSLRGEQYV. In DNA, the CDR3 is TGTGCCAGCAGTTCCCTCCGGGGTGAGCAGTACGTC. V gene TRBV28 combines with J gene TRBJ2-7; a weak D match, TRBD2 (5 bases). Trimming stripped 4 bases from V and 7 bases from J, with 11 bases between. CDR3 size: 12 residues. The germline V gene has CDR1 MDHEN and CDR2 SYDVKM.